This T cell receptor beta chain was recovered during a study of blood T cells in healthy people across ages. For the second PCR, which ran for about 7 to 11 cycles, a sample-barcoded 5' primer and a J-beta primer mix were used. TCRdb called the 5' RACE reads again in MiXCR, with one record for every CDR3 protein. The repertoire includes 910,000 or so distinct CDR3 sequences, around 54% of them detected once, and around a fifth sits in the top ten. The CDR3 extends over 16 amino acids. V was pared by 2 bases and J by 3 bases, with 13 bases between. CDR1 is SGHTA and CDR2 is FQGNSA in the germline V gene. This clonotype was recorded once.

The material sequenced was blood. The gene calls are TRBV7-2 and TRBJ2-2; D gene unclear. This sequence originates from a woman aged 55-75 years in good health. In nucleotides, the CDR3 is TGTGCCAGCAGCTTATCCACTATGAGTGACACCGGGGAGCTGTTTTTT. Translation: CASSLSTMSDTGELFF.